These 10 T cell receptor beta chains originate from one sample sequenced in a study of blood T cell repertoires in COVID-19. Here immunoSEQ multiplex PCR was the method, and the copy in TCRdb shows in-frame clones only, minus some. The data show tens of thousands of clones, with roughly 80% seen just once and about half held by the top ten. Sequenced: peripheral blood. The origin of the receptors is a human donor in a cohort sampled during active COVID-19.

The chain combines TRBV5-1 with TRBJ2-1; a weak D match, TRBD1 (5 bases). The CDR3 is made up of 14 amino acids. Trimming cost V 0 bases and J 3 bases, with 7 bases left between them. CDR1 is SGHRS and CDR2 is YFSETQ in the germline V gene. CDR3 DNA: TGCGCCAGCAGCTTGGGAGGACACTACAATGAGCAGTTCTTC. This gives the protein CASSLGGHYNEQFF.

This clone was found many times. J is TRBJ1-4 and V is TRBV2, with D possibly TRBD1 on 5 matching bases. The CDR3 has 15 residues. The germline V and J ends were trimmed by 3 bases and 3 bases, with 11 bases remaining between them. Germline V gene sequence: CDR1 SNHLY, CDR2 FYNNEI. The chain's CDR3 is CASSEGGSSNEKLFF. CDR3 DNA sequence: TGTGCCAGCAGTGAGGGGGGTTCATCTAATGAAAAACTGTTTTTT.

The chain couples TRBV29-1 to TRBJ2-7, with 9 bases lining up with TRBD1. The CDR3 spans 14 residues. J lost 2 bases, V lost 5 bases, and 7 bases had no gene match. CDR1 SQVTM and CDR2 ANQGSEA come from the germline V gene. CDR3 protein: CSVLSRDRAYEQYF. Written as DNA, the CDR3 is TGCAGCGTTCTCTCTAGGGACAGGGCCTACGAGCAGTACTTC.

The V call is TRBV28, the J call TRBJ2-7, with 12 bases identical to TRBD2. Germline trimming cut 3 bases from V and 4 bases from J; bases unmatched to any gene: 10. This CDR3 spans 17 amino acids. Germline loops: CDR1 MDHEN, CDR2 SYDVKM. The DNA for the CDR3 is TGTGCCAGCAGTTTGCGAACGACTAGCGGGAGTAGGTACGAGCAGTACTTC. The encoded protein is CASSLRTTSGSRYEQYF.

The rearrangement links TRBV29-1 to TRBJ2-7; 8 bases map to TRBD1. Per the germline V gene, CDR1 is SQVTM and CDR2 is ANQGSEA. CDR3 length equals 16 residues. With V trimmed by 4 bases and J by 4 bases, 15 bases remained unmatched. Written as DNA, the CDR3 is TGCAGCGTTGCCTCCGGACAGGGAGGCGGCCTATACGAGCAGTACTTC. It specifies CSVASGQGGGLYEQYF.

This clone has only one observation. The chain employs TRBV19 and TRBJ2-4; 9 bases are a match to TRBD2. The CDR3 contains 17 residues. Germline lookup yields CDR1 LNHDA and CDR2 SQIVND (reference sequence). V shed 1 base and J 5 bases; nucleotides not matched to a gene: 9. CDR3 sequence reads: CASSIARLADVQNIQYF. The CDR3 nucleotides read TGTGCCAGTAGTATAGCTAGACTAGCGGATGTCCAAAACATTCAGTACTTC.

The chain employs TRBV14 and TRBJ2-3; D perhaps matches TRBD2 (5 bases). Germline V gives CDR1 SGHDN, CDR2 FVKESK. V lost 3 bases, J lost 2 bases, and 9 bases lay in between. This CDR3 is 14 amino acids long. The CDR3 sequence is CASSHVGLTDTQYF. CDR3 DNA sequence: TGTGCCAGCAGCCACGTTGGACTCACAGATACGCAGTATTTT.

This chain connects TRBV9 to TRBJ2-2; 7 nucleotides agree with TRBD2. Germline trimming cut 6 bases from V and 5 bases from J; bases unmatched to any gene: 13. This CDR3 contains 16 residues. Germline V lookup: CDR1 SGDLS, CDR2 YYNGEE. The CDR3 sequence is CASTRRAGESTGELFF. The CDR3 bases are TGTGCCAGCACCAGGAGGGCGGGAGAATCGACCGGGGAGCTGTTTTTT.

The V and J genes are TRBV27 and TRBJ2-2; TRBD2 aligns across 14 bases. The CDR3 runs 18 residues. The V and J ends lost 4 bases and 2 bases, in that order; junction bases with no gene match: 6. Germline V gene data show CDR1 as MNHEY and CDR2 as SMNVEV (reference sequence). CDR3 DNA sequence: TGTGCCAGCAGTTCCATCGGGACTAGCGGGGGAAACACCGGGGAGCTGTTTTTT. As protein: CASSSIGTSGGNTGELFF.

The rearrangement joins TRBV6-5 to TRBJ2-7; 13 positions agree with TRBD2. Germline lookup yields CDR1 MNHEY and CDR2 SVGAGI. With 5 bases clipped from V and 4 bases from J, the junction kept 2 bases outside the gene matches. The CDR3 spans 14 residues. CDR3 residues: CASSTSGRVYEQYF. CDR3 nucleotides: TGTGCCAGCAGTACTAGCGGGAGGGTTTACGAGCAGTACTTC.